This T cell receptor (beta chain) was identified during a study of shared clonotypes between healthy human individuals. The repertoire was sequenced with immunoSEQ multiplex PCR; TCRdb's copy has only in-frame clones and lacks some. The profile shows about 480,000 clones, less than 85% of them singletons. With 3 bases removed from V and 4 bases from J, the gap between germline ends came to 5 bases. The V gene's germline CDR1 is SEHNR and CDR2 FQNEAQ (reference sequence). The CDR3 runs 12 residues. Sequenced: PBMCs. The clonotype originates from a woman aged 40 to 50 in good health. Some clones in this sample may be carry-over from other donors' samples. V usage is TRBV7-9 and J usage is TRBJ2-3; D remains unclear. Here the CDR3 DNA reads TGTGCCAGCAGCTTTTCTTCAGATACGCAGTATTTT. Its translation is CASSFSSDTQYF.